This T cell receptor (beta chain) stems from a study of T cells in Graves' hyperthyroidism and ophthalmopathy. Authors of the study amplified TCR beta CDR3 regions from RNA transcripts. First-round RT-PCR of the TCR CDR3 relied on the HTBI primer set. Each CDR3 protein gets one entry after TCRdb re-called the multiplex PCR reads with MiXCR. The sample lists around 690,000 distinct CDR3 sequences, 15% to 20% seen once, with 15% to 18% in the top ten. The ends were cut back, 5 bases at V and 0 bases at J, with 16 bases in the middle. Per germline, CDR1 MDHEN and CDR2 SYDVKM. CDR3 size: 16 residues. This clonotype has at least ten counts. The authors obtained PBMCs from roughly 9.7 ml of fresh peripheral blood.

Sequenced material: blood. The rearrangement uses TRBV28 and TRBJ2-5, with D uncertain. The sequence was obtained from a man aged 50-59 years with Graves' hyperthyroidism. CDR3 loop: CASSDPRRSNQETQYF. The CDR3 DNA is TGTGCCAGCAGTGATCCCCGGCGGTCTAACCAAGAGACCCAGTACTTC.